The entry below describes one TCR beta chain. Other DNA sequences in the sample encode the same CDR3. The data were taken from a study of T cell responses to AZD1222 COVID-19 vaccine. This table comes from immunoSEQ multiplex PCR, and its TCRdb copy is limited to in-frame clones, with some not included. This table has about 150,000 clones, 70% to 90% appearing once. V was pared by 6 bases and J by 4 bases, with 2 bases of the junction left unmatched. Germline CDR1 KGHDR, CDR2 SFDVKD. This CDR3 has 14 residues. This receptor was identified in an adult in good health. V and J are TRBV24-1 and TRBJ2-2, with 9 positions matching TRBD1. This specimen was peripheral blood, taken on day 0 of MenACWY control vaccination. CDR3 loop: CATSRTGATGELFF. The CDR3 DNA reads as TGTGCCACCAGTAGGACAGGGGCCACCGGGGAGCTGTTTTTT.